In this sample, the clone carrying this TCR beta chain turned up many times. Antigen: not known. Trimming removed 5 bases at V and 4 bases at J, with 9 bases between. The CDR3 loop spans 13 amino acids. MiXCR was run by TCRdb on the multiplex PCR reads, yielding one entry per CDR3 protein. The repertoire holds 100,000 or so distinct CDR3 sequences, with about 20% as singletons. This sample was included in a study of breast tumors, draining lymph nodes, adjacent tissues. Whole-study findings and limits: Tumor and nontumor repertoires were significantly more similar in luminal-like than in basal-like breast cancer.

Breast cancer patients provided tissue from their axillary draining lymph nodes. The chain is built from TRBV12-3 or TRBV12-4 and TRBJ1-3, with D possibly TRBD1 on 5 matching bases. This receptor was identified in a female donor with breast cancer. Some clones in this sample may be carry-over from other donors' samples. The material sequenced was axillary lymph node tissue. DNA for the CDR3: TGTGCCAGCAGTCCGGGGGGGGGAAACACCATATATTTT. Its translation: CASSPGGGNTIYF.